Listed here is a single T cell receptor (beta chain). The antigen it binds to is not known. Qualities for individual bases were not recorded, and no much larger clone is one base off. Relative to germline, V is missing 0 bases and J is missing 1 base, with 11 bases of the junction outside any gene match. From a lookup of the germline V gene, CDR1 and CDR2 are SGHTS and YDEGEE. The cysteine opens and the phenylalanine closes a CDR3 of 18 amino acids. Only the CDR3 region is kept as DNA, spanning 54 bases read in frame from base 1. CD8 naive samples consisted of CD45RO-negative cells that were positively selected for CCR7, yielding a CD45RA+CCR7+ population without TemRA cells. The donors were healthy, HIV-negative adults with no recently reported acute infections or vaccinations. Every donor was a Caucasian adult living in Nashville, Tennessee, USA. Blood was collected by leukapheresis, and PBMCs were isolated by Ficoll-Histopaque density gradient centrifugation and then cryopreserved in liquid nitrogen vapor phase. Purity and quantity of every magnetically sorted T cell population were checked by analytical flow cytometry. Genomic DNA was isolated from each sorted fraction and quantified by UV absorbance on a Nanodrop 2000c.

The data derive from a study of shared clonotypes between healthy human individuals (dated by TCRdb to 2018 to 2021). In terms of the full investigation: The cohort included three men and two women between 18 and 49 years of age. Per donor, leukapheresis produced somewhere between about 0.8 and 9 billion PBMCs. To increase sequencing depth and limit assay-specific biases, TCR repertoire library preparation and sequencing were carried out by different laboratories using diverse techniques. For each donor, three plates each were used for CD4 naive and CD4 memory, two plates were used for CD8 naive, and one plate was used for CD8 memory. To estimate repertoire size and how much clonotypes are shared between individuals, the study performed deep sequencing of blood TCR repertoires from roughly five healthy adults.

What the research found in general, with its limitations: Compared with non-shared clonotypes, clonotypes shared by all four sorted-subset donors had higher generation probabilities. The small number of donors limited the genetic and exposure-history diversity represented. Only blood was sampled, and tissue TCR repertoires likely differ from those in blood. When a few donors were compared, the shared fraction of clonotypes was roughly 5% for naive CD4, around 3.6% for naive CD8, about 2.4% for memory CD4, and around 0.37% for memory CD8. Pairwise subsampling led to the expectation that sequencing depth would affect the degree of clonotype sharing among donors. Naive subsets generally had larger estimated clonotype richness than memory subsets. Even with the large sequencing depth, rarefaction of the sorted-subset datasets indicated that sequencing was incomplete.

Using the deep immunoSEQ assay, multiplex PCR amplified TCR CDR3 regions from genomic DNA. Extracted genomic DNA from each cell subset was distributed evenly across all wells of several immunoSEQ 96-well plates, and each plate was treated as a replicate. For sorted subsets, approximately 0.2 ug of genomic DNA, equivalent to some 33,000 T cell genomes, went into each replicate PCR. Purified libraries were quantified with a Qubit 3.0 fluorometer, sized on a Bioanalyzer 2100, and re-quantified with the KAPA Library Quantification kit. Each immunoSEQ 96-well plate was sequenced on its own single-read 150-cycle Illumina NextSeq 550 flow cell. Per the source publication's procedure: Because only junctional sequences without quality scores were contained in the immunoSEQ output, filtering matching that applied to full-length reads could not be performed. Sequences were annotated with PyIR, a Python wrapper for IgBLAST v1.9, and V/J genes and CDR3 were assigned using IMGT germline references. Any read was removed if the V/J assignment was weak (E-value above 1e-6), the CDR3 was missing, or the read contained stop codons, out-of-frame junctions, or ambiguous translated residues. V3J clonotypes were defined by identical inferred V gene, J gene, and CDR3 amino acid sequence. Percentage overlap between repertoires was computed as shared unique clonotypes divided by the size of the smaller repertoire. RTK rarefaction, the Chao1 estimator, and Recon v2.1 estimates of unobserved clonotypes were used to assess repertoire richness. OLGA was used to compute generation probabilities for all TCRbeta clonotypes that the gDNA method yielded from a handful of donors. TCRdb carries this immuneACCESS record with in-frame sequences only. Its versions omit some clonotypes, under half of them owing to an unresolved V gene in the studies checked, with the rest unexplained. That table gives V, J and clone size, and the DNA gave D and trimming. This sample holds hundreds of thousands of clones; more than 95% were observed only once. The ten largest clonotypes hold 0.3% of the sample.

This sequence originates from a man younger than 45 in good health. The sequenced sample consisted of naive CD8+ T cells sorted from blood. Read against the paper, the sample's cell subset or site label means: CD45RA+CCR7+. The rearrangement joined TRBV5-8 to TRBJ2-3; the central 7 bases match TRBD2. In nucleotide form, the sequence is TGTGCCAGCAGCTTGGCTAGCGGTGCGGACTATGGCACAGATACGCAGTATTTT. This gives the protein CASSLASGADYGTDTQYF.